The clone carrying this T cell receptor beta chain has only a few counts. The CDR3 spans 15 residues. V was shortened by 2 bases and J by 2 bases, with 11 bases between the two germline ends. Looked up from germline, CDR1 is SGHDT and CDR2 is YYEEEE. This entry belongs to a study of cytomegalovirus exposure and HLA in healthy donors. 13 Jbeta primers and 60 Vbeta primers were used for the PCR. The data were produced by immunoSEQ multiplex PCR, yet TCRdb's version contains in-frame clones alone and is incomplete. The table shows about 160,000 clones, with around 80% occurring only once. The chain carries TRBV5-6 and TRBJ1-5; TRBD1 is a possible D gene (5 bases). The origin of this receptor is a male donor in good health and CMV-seronegative. Sequencing was done on a sample of PBMCs. The CDR3 DNA follows: TGTGCCAGCAGCTTTTCAGGGAATGGCAATCAGCCCCAGCATTTT. As protein: CASSFSGNGNQPQHF.